This TCR beta chain was found in a study of blood T cell repertoires in COVID-19. As to this clone: The same CDR3 is also encoded by other DNA sequences in this sample.

This CDR3 has 16 amino acids. The germline CDR1 and CDR2 sequences are SGHVS and FQNEAQ. V lost 2 bases and J lost 2; bases outside the gene matches: 3. Assay used: immunoSEQ multiplex PCR; TCRdb lists only in-frame clones, some missing. The profile shows fewer than 350,000 clones, approximately 87% of them singletons. The TCR comes from a woman aged 25 to 39 with COVID-19, enrolled during active disease. Sequenced material: peripheral blood. The chain uses TRBV7-8 and TRBJ2-1, with TRBD2 matching over 10 bases. The CDR3 reads CASSLPSGGAYNEQFF. DNA for the CDR3: TGTGCCAGCAGCTTACCCAGCGGGGGGGCCTACAATGAGCAGTTCTTC.